The 27 T cell receptor beta chains reported below all come from one sample, sequenced in a study of T cell responses to AZD1222 COVID-19 vaccine. Sequencing was performed with immunoSEQ multiplex PCR; in TCRdb, only in-frame clones are kept and a portion is missing. The sample contains 100,000 to 150,000 clones, 75% to 95% of which appear only once. The specimen was peripheral blood, collected on day 0 of AZD1222 vaccination. The receptors were sampled from an adult in good health.

The chain links TRBV4-1 to TRBJ2-7, with a possible D match to TRBD2 (6 bases). Trimming took off 1 base at V and 2 bases at J, with 9 bases between the two ends. The CDR3 consists of 14 residues. Germline V gives CDR1 MGHRA, CDR2 YSYEKL. The CDR3 bases are TGCGCCAGCAGCCAAGGTCGGGGGACCTACGAGCAGTACTTC. Amino acid sequence: CASSQGRGTYEQYF.

V is TRBV10-1 and J is TRBJ1-1; 10 bases align to TRBD1. The J segment lost 5 bases and the V segment lost 3 bases, leaving 3 bases of the junction unmatched. CDR1 is WNHNN, CDR2 SYGVQD, per germline (reference sequence). This CDR3 has 14 residues. CDR3 sequence (DNA): TGCGCCAGCAGTGAACAGGACAGGGGGACTGAAGCTTTCTTT. As protein: CASSEQDRGTEAFF.

The chain employs TRBV7-2 and TRBJ2-1; TRBD2 aligns across 7 bases. The junction had 4 bases not matched to a gene; V was cut back by 0 bases and J by 2 bases. Germline-derived CDR1 and CDR2 are SGHTA and FQGNSA. There are 16 residues in the CDR3. In DNA, the CDR3 is TGTGCCAGCAGCTTAGCGCGCGGGGGAACCTACAATGAGCAGTTCTTC. As protein: CASSLARGGTYNEQFF.

V and J are TRBV18 and TRBJ2-1, with D perhaps matching TRBD1 or TRBD2 (5 bases each). Germline V gene data show CDR1 as KGHSH and CDR2 as LQKENI. CDR3 length: 13 amino acids. V lost 4 bases and J 4 bases, leaving 8 bases between the germline ends. The CDR3 protein is CASSLGTYNEQFF. CDR3 nucleotides: TGTGCCAGCTCACTTGGGACGTACAATGAGCAGTTCTTC.

The chain employs TRBV5-4 and TRBJ1-1, with a possible D match to TRBD1 (6 bases). The germline gives CDR1 SGHNT, CDR2 YYREEE (reference sequence). Trimming took 4 bases from V and 8 from J, leaving 18 bases between them. The CDR3 length is 14 residues. CDR3 region: CASSLWVGGPEAFF. In DNA form, the CDR3 reads TGTGCCAGCAGCCTATGGGTGGGGGGGCCGGAAGCTTTCTTT.

This clone was counted once. The chain carries TRBV5-5 and TRBJ2-7, with TRBD1 identical over 9 bases. This CDR3 spans 16 amino acids. Germline assignment: CDR1 SGHKS and CDR2 YYEKEE (reference sequence). V lost 4 bases and J lost 0; bases outside the gene matches: 8. This CDR3 is CASSLPGTGFSYEQYF. Written as DNA, the CDR3 is TGTGCCAGCAGCCTACCCGGGACAGGGTTCTCCTACGAGCAGTACTTC.

The V gene is TRBV7-6, the J gene TRBJ1-1; 9 nucleotides agree with TRBD1. This CDR3 is built from 16 residues. Germline-derived CDR1 and CDR2 are SGHVS and FNYEAQ. The ends lost 6 bases at V and 6 bases at J; junction bases unmatched: 14. CDR3 sequence: CASRPGTGSSFSEAFF. Here the CDR3 DNA reads TGTGCCAGCAGACCGGGGACAGGGTCATCTTTTTCTGAAGCTTTCTTT.

This chain joins TRBV7-9 and TRBJ2-5; no reliable D call. V was shortened by 3 bases and J by 3 bases, with 8 bases between the two germline ends. Germline CDR1 reads SEHNR; CDR2 reads FQNEAQ (reference sequence). The CDR3 has 13 residues. CDR3 bases: TGTGCCAGCAGCTTCAGCTTTAAAGAGACCCAGTACTTC. Its protein product is CASSFSFKETQYF.

The chain has TRBV6-5 and TRBJ1-5; D unresolved. Trimming shortened V by 0 bases and J by 3 bases, and 3 bases separated the two germline ends. CDR1 and CDR2 from the germline V gene are MNHEY and SVGAGI. The CDR3 length is 13 residues. In nucleotides, the CDR3 is TGTGCCAGCAGTTACTCATTCAATCAGCCCCAGCATTTT. Translating it yields CASSYSFNQPQHF.

This clone was observed a few times. The rearrangement uses TRBV7-8 and TRBJ1-1; D is unresolved. V was clipped by 5 bases and J by 4 bases, with 11 bases between them. CDR3 length: 13 amino acids. Germline CDR1 is SGHVS and CDR2 is FQNEAQ. The CDR3 DNA sequence: TGTGCCAGCAGCGCAGTGGGGAGCACTGAAGCTTTCTTT. This codes for CASSAVGSTEAFF.

The CDR3 reads CATSRDRGVDYNEQFF. The CDR3 nucleotides read TGTGCCACCAGCAGAGATAGGGGGGTGGACTACAATGAGCAGTTCTTC. The chain couples TRBV15 to TRBJ2-1; D might be TRBD1 or TRBD2, each matching 6 bases. Deletions cut 0 bases from V and 3 bases from J, with 12 bases between. The CDR3 covers 16 residues. The V gene's germline CDR1 is LNHNV and CDR2 YYDKDF (reference sequence).

The rearrangement links TRBV6-1 to TRBJ2-3; possibly TRBD2 for D (5 bases). The CDR3 sequence is 13 residues long. V was pared by 3 bases and J by 6 bases, with 10 bases between. In germline, CDR1 is MNHNS, CDR2 SASEGT. This CDR3 reads CASSDQEADTQYF. In DNA, the CDR3 is TGTGCCAGCAGTGACCAGGAGGCGGATACGCAGTATTTT.

In nucleotides, the CDR3 is TGTGCCCCCCCCGGGCAGCTGAATGAAAAACTGTTTTTT. Translated: CAPPGQLNEKLFF. The chain uses TRBV5-4 and TRBJ1-4, with D unclear. Trimming stripped 10 bases from V and 5 bases from J, with 15 bases between. The germline V gene encodes CDR1 SGHNT and CDR2 YYREEE (reference sequence). This CDR3 is 13 amino acids long.

The V gene is TRBV5-5, the J gene TRBJ1-2; the D gene is possibly TRBD1 (5 bases). CDR3 size: 15 residues. V was cut by 5 bases and J by 0 bases, with 14 bases left in between. Germline CDR1 SGHKS, CDR2 YYEKEE (reference sequence). The CDR3 is CASRTWGGANYGYTF. In DNA, the CDR3 is TGTGCCAGCAGGACCTGGGGGGGTGCTAACTATGGCTACACCTTC.

J is TRBJ2-3 and V is TRBV12-3 or TRBV12-4; D unresolved. Trimming took 8 bases from V and 5 from J, leaving 8 bases between them. CDR3 size: 11 residues. This CDR3 is CASATGDTQYF. The CDR3 coding sequence is TGTGCCAGCGCAACCGGAGATACGCAGTATTTT.

J is TRBJ1-2 and V is TRBV28, with D hard to call. V lost 5 bases and J 4 bases, leaving 23 bases between the germline ends. CDR3 length: 17 residues. CDR1 and CDR2 from the germline V gene are MDHEN and SYDVKM. CDR3 sequence reads: CASSPPSSYVDGYGYTF. CDR3 coding DNA: TGTGCCAGCAGTCCACCCAGTTCGTACGTGGATGGCTATGGCTACACCTTC.

The rearrangement uses TRBV28 and TRBJ1-1; possibly TRBD1 for D (6 bases). The germline gives CDR1 MDHEN, CDR2 SYDVKM. With 8 bases removed from V and 1 base from J, the gap between germline ends came to 23 bases. This CDR3 contains 17 residues. CDR3 amino acids: CASPPPGGALKNTEAFF. The CDR3 bases are TGTGCCAGCCCGCCCCCCGGGGGGGCCCTAAAGAACACTGAAGCTTTCTTT.

The chain has TRBV14 and TRBJ2-1; D not certain. Germline V gives CDR1 SGHDN, CDR2 FVKESK. This CDR3 has 14 amino acids. Between the trimmed V and J ends, which lost 3 bases and 0 bases, there was a span of 6 bases. The CDR3 is CASSHHGSYNEQFF. The CDR3 nucleotides are TGTGCCAGCAGCCATCATGGCTCCTACAATGAGCAGTTCTTC.

V usage is TRBV12-3 or TRBV12-4 and J usage is TRBJ1-1, with D uncertain. The CDR3 contains 13 residues. Trimming removed 2 bases from V and 1 base from J, with 5 bases in between. For the CDR3, the DNA is TGTGCCAGCAGTTTACAGGCGAACACTGAAGCTTTCTTT. Protein product: CASSLQANTEAFF.

A word on this clone: A read error may produce the germline difference seen at one junction end. The chain joins TRBV7-7 to TRBJ2-5; a possible D gene is TRBD2 (6 bases). Looked up from germline, CDR1 is SSHAT and CDR2 is FNYEAQ (reference sequence). The CDR3 sequence is 12 residues long. CDR3 amino acids: CASSLGGAAQYF. In nucleotides, the CDR3 is TGTGCTAGCAGCTTAGGAGGGGCGGCCCAGTACTTC.

This clone was counted once. The CDR3 DNA reads TGTGCCATCCTCACTGGGTCGAAAGATACGCAGTATTTT. The encoded protein is CAILTGSKDTQYF. The chain uses TRBV12-3 or TRBV12-4 and TRBJ2-3; the D is unclear. V was trimmed by 10 bases and J by 5 bases, leaving 16 bases between them. This CDR3 is 13 amino acids long.

This clone has a handful of counts. The chain couples TRBV7-9 to TRBJ2-7; TRBD1 agrees at 9 bases. This CDR3 comprises 16 residues. V shed 5 bases and J 3 bases; nucleotides not matched to a gene: 11. CDR1 is SEHNR, CDR2 FQNEAQ, per germline (reference sequence). CDR3 DNA: TGTGCCAGCAGCCCCGCAGCCGGGACAGGGATCTACGAGCAGTACTTC. This translates into CASSPAAGTGIYEQYF. Drawing the rest from reference TRBV7-9 and TRBJ2-7, the complete variable domain is DTGVSQNPRHKITKRGQNVTFRCDPISEHNRLYWYRQTLGQGPEFLTYFQNEAQLEKSRLLSDRFSAERPKGSFSTLEIQRTEQGDSAMYLCASSPAAGTGIYEQYFGPGTRLTVT.

This sequence joins TRBV6-5 and TRBJ1-5; 8 bases are a match to TRBD1. V lost 6 bases to trimming and J lost 6 bases; unmatched junction nucleotides: 1. CDR3 length equals 12 residues. Germline V gives CDR1 MNHEY, CDR2 SVGAGI. The CDR3 DNA reads TGTGCCAGCAGGACAGGGGTTCAGCCCCAGCATTTT. As protein: CASRTGVQPQHF.

This clone has a single count. The V and J genes are TRBV6-5 and TRBJ2-7; D is undetermined. V was pared by 0 bases and J by 3 bases, with 15 bases between. Germline V gene sequence: CDR1 MNHEY, CDR2 SVGAGI. The CDR3 covers 16 residues. The CDR3 region is CASSYSIRLGGYEQYF. The CDR3 nucleotides read TGTGCCAGCAGTTACTCGATCCGATTAGGCGGCTACGAGCAGTACTTC.

The rearrangement joins TRBV30 to TRBJ1-5, with 7 nucleotides matching TRBD1. The CDR3 totals 14 residues. The V gene end was trimmed by 1 base and the J gene end by 4 bases; junction bases not matched to a gene: 4. CDR1 is GTSNPN and CDR2 is SVGIG in the germline V gene (reference sequence). The CDR3: CAWSDVTGNQPQHF. The CDR3 nucleotides are TGTGCCTGGAGTGATGTGACAGGGAATCAGCCCCAGCATTTT.

The chain links TRBV5-6 to TRBJ1-1; D is possibly TRBD1 (5 bases). Germline CDR1 SGHDT, CDR2 YYEEEE. The CDR3 consists of 13 residues. V was clipped by 0 bases and J by 5 bases, with 8 bases between them. CDR3 coding DNA: TGTGCCAGCAGCTTGGCAGGGAGTACTGAAGCTTTCTTT. It is translated as CASSLAGSTEAFF.

The V gene is TRBV2, the J gene TRBJ2-2, with D tentatively TRBD2 (6 bases). Germline values: CDR1 SNHLY, CDR2 FYNNEI. V lost 6 bases and J 1 base, leaving 9 bases between the germline ends. CDR3 size: 14 residues. CDR3 nucleotide sequence: TGTGCCAGCAGGTCGGAGGGGAACACCGGGGAGCTGTTTTTT. Translating gives CASRSEGNTGELFF.